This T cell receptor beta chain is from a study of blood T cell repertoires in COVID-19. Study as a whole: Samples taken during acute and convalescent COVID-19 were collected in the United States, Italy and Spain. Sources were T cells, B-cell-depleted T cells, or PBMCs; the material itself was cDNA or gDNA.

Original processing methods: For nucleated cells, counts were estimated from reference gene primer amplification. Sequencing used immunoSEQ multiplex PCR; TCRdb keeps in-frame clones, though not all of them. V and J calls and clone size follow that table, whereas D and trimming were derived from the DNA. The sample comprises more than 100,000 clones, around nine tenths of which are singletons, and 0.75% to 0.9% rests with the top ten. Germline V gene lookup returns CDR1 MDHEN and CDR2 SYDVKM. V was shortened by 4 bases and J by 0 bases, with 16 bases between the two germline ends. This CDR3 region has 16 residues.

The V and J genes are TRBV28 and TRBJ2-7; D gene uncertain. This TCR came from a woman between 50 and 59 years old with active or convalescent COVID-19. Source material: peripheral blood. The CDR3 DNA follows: TGTGCCAGCAGTTCCATTCTCGAATTGAGCTCCTACGAGCAGTACTTC. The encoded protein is CASSSILELSSYEQYF.